A single sample is the source of the 9 T cell receptor beta chains below, sequenced in a study of human thymus T cells. Resections from corrective heart surgery provided thymus tissue. The table came from immunoSEQ multiplex PCR; TCRdb's copy has only in-frame clones and leaves some out. The sample contains some 130,000 clones, about 93% of which appear only once. The sample comprised thymus tissue. Source of these receptors: a boy younger than two with a congenital heart defect but otherwise immunologically healthy.

A single count supports this clone. The rearrangement joins TRBV4-2 to TRBJ2-2; TRBD1 matches at 8 bases. This CDR3 has 18 residues. CDR1 is LGHNA and CDR2 is YNFKEQ in the germline V gene. V gave up 5 bases and J gave up 2 bases; unmatched junction bases: 13. The CDR3, as DNA: TGTGCCAGCAGCTTTTCAACCGGGGGACAGGACAACACCGGGGAGCTGTTTTTT. Translating it yields CASSFSTGGQDNTGELFF.

Concerning this clone itself: Other DNA sequences in the same sample also yield this CDR3. The rearrangement uses TRBV4-3 and TRBJ2-1, with 9 bases fitting TRBD2. Germline V gene sequence: CDR1 LGHNA, CDR2 YSLEER. This CDR3 region has 17 residues. The V and J ends lost 1 base and 7 bases, in that order; junction bases with no gene match: 11. This CDR3 reads CASSQGSAGGNPNEQFF. Here the CDR3 DNA reads TGCGCCAGCAGCCAAGGTTCGGCGGGGGGGAACCCTAATGAGCAGTTCTTC.

This sequence joins TRBV6-1 and TRBJ2-5; D gene uncertain. Germline-derived CDR1 and CDR2 are MNHNS and SASEGT. CDR3 length: 10 amino acids. V gave up 8 bases and J gave up 5 bases, with 6 bases separating them. CDR3 DNA sequence: TGTGCCAGCGGGCCGGAGACCCAGTACTTC. This gives the protein CASGPETQYF.

V usage is TRBV6-1 and J usage is TRBJ1-2; no reliable D call. The V and J ends lost 5 bases and 7 bases respectively, with 14 bases between them. The germline V gene encodes CDR1 MNHNS and CDR2 SASEGT. The CDR3 covers 13 residues. This CDR3 is CASSRGRMGGYTF. The DNA for the CDR3 is TGTGCCAGCAGTAGAGGGAGGATGGGTGGCTACACCTTC.

This chain uses TRBV4-3 with TRBJ2-1; the D is unclear. Germline V gene data show CDR1 as LGHNA and CDR2 as YSLEER. CDR3 length equals 17 residues. V was cut by 0 bases and J by 1 base, with 13 bases left in between. The CDR3 DNA is TGCGCCAGCAGCCAAGATACCTTAACCCTATCCTACAATGAGCAGTTCTTC. Translation: CASSQDTLTLSYNEQFF.

The chain employs TRBV7-3 and TRBJ2-1, with TRBD2 matching over 11 bases. CDR1 is SGHTA and CDR2 is FQGTGA in the germline V gene. V gave up 4 bases and J gave up 0 bases; unmatched junction bases: 2. The CDR3 sequence is 16 residues long. The CDR3 region has the DNA TGTGCCAGCAGCTCCGGGACTAGCGGCTCCTACAATGAGCAGTTCTTC. It codes for CASSSGTSGSYNEQFF.

The rearrangement uses TRBV10-3 and TRBJ1-2; no definite D call. V lost 2 bases to trimming and J lost 5 bases, with 15 bases between them. Germline-derived CDR1 and CDR2 are ENHRY and SYGVKD. This CDR3 region has 15 residues. DNA for the CDR3: TGTGCCATCAGTGAGCCCCACTCAGTAGGGTATGGCTACACCTTC. Its translation is CAISEPHSVGYGYTF.

The chain employs TRBV12-2 and TRBJ2-1; the DNA was not used to check the table's D call, TRBD2. TRBV12-2 is assigned pseudogene status. The CDR3 length is 17 residues. In nucleotides, the CDR3 is TGTGCAAGTCGCTTAGTTCGAGCGACTAGCGGGGGAAATGAGCAGTTCTTC. It specifies CASRLVRATSGGNEQFF.

The rearrangement uses TRBV7-9 and TRBJ2-3; 12 nucleotides agree with TRBD2. Losses at the gene ends were 4 bases for V and 1 base for J; bases not matched to a gene: 9. CDR3 length: 18 amino acids. In germline, CDR1 is SEHNR, CDR2 FQNEAQ (reference sequence). The CDR3 bases are TGTGCCAGCAGCTCGCGACTAGCGGGGGCCCTAGGCACAGATACGCAGTATTTT. Translating gives CASSSRLAGALGTDTQYF.